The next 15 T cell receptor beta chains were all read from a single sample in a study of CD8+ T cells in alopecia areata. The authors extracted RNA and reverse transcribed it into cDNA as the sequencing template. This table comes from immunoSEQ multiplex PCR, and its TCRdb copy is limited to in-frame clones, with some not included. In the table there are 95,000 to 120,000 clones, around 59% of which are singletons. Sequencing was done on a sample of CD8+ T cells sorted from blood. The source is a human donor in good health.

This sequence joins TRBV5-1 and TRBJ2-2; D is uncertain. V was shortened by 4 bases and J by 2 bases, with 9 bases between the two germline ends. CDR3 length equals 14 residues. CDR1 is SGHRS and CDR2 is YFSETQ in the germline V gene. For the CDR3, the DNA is TGCGCCAGCAGCCTGCTTCTTAACACCGGGGAGCTGTTTTTT. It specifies CASSLLLNTGELFF.

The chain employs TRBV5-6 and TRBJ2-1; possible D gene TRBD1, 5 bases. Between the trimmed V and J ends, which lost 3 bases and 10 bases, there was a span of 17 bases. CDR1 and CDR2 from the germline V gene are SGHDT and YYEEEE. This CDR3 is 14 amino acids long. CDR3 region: CASSWWAGRIEQFF. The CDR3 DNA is TGTGCCAGCAGCTGGTGGGCAGGGCGAATAGAGCAGTTCTTC. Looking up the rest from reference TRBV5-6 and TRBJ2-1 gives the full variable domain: DAGVTQSPTHLIKTRGQQVTLRCSPKSGHDTVSWYQQALGQGPQFIFQYYEEEERQRGNFPDRFSGHQFPNYSSELNVNALLLGDSALYLCASSWWAGRIEQFFGPGTRLTVL.

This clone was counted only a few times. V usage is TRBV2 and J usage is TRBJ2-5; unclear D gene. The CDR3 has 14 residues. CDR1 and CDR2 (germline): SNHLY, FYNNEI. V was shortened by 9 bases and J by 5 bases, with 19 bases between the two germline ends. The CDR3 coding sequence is TGTGCCAGTTTGGACCCACCCGCGTGGGAGACCCAGTACTTC. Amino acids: CASLDPPAWETQYF.

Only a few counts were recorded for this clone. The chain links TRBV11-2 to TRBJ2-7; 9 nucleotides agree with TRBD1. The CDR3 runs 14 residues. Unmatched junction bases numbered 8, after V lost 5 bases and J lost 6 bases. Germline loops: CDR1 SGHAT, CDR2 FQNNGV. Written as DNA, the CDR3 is TGTGCCAGCAGCAAACAGGGGGCGGATTTCGAGCAGTACTTC. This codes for CASSKQGADFEQYF.

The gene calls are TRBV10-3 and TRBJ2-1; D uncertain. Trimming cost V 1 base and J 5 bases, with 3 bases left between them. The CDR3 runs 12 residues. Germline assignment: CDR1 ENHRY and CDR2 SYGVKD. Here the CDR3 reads CAISEFDNEQFF. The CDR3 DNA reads TGTGCCATCAGTGAGTTCGACAATGAGCAGTTCTTC.

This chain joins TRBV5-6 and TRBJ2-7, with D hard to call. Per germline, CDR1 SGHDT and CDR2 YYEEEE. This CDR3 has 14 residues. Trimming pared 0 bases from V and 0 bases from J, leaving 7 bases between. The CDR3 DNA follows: TGTGCCAGCAGCTTGGAAGGCAGCTCCTACGAGCAGTACTTC. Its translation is CASSLEGSSYEQYF.

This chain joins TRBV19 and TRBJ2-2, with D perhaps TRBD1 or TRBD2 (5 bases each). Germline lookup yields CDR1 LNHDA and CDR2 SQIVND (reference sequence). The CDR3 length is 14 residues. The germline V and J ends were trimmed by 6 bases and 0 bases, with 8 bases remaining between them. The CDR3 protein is CASSWDPNTGELFF. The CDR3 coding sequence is TGTGCCAGTAGCTGGGACCCGAACACCGGGGAGCTGTTTTTT.

CDR3 coding DNA: TGTGCCAGCAACCCAGGACTTCATAATTCACCCCTCCACTTT. Translation: CASNPGLHNSPLHF. The chain employs TRBV2 and TRBJ1-6; no clear D. The CDR3 contains 14 residues. Germline V gene sequence: CDR1 SNHLY, CDR2 FYNNEI. V was clipped by 7 bases and J by 5 bases, with 12 bases between them.

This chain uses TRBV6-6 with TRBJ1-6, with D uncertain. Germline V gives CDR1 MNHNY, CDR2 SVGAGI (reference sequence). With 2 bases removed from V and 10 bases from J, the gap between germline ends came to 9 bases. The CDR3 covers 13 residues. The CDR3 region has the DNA TGTGCCAGCAGTTACCCGGAAGGATCACCCCTCCACTTT. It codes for CASSYPEGSPLHF.

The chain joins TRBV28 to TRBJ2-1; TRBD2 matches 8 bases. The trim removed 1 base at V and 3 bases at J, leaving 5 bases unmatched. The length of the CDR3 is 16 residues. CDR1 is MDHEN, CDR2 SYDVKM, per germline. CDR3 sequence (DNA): TGTGCCAGCAGTTTATTTGTAGCGGGGCACTACAATGAGCAGTTCTTC. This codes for CASSLFVAGHYNEQFF.

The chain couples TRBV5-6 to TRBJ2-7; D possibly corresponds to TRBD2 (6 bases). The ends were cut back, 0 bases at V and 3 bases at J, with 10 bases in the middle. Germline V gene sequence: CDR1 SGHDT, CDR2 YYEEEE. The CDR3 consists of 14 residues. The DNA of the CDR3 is TGTGCCAGCAGCTTGGGAGTGGGGGGCTACGAGCAGTACTTC. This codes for CASSLGVGGYEQYF.

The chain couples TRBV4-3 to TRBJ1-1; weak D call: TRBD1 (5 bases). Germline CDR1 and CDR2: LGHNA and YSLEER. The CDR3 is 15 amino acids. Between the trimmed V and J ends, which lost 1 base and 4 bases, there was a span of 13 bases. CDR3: CASSQAAGWPTEAFF. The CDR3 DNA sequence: TGCGCCAGCAGCCAAGCTGCAGGGTGGCCCACTGAAGCTTTCTTT.

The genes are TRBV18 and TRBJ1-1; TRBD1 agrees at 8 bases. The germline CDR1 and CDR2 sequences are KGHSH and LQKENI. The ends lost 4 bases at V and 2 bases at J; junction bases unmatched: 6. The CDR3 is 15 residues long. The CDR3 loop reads CASSHDRGPNTEAFF. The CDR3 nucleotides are TGTGCCAGCTCACACGACAGGGGTCCCAACACTGAAGCTTTCTTT. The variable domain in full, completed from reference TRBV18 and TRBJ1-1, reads NAGVMQNPRHLVRRRGQEARLRCSPMKGHSHVYWYRQLPEEGLKFMVYLQKENIIDESGMPKERFSAEFPKEGPSILRIQQVVRGDSAAYFCASSHDRGPNTEAFFGQGTRLTVV.

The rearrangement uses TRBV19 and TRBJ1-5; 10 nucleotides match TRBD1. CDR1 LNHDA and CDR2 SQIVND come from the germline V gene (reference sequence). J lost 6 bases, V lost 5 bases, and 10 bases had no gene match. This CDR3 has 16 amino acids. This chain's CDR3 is CASSARDRGTGQPQHF. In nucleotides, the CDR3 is TGTGCCAGTAGTGCCCGGGACAGGGGAACGGGTCAGCCCCAGCATTTT.

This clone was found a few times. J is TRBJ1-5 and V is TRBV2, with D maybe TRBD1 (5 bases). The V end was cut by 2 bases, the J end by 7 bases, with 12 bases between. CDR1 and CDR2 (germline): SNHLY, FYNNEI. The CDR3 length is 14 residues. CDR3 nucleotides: TGTGCCAGCAGTGAATGGGCAGGGAAACAGCCCCAGCATTTT. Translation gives CASSEWAGKQPQHF.